Following are 8 T cell receptor beta chains from one sample sequenced in a study of immune evolution from preneoplasia to lung adenocarcinoma. Only in-frame clones appear in the TCRdb table, and some are missing; sequencing was by immunoSEQ multiplex PCR. The data show about 2,900 clones, roughly four fifths seen once. What was sequenced was FFPE adjacent normal lung tissue. The source is a person in their forties with lung adenocarcinoma.

The rearrangement uses TRBV28 and TRBJ1-4, with 9 bases that match TRBD1. V lost 5 bases to trimming and J lost 8 bases; unmatched junction nucleotides: 9. Germline CDR1 MDHEN, CDR2 SYDVKM. This CDR3 spans 15 amino acids. CDR3 nucleotides: TGTGCCAGCAGTAGGGAACAGGGGGCGGACGAAAAACTGTTTTTT. Protein sequence: CASSREQGADEKLFF.

V gene TRBV7-8 combines with J gene TRBJ2-5, with D hard to call. Per germline, CDR1 SGHVS and CDR2 FQNEAQ. Between the trimmed V and J ends, which lost 6 bases and 5 bases, there was a span of 16 bases. The CDR3 extends over 14 amino acids. Here the CDR3 DNA reads TGTGCCAGCAGTGGGCAGATCTTCCAGGAGACCCAGTACTTC. This codes for CASSGQIFQETQYF.

V gene TRBV28 combines with J gene TRBJ1-5; 7 nucleotides align to TRBD1. J was trimmed by 5 bases and V by 6 bases; bases with no gene match: 7. The CDR3 spans 14 residues. Germline V gene sequence: CDR1 MDHEN, CDR2 SYDVKM. CDR3 nucleotide sequence: TGTGCCAGCAGACCGGGACAGCCCCATCAGCCCCAGCATTTT. It is translated as CASRPGQPHQPQHF.

The gene calls are TRBV10-1 and TRBJ2-2; D is possibly TRBD2 (5 bases). The CDR3 length is 15 residues. Germline V gene sequence: CDR1 WNHNN, CDR2 SYGVQD (reference sequence). Trimming took off 9 bases at V and 3 bases at J, with 17 bases between the two ends. The CDR3 sequence is CASRETLSDTGELFF. Here the CDR3 DNA reads TGCGCCAGTAGGGAGACACTAAGTGACACCGGGGAGCTGTTTTTT.

This clone was counted between two and nine times. This chain uses TRBV29-1 with TRBJ2-7; 7 nucleotides agree with TRBD1. The CDR3 consists of 14 residues. Germline V gene sequence: CDR1 SQVTM, CDR2 ANQGSEA. V lost 4 bases to trimming and J lost 2 bases; unmatched junction nucleotides: 8. CDR3 amino acids: CSVVGQGVTYEQYF. For the CDR3, the DNA is TGCAGCGTTGTCGGTCAGGGGGTTACCTACGAGCAGTACTTC.

The chain is built from TRBV11-2 and TRBJ2-6; D is undetermined. The CDR3 covers 15 residues. Trimming took 6 bases from V and 0 from J, leaving 9 bases between them. Germline V gene sequence: CDR1 SGHAT, CDR2 FQNNGV. The CDR3 region is CASSFAVSGANVLTF. CDR3 DNA sequence: TGTGCCAGCAGTTTCGCGGTCTCTGGGGCCAACGTCCTGACTTTC.

The chain recombines TRBV30 with TRBJ1-2; D gene ambiguous. Germline lookup yields CDR1 GTSNPN and CDR2 SVGIG (reference sequence). Between the trimmed V and J ends, which lost 4 bases and 7 bases, there was a span of 19 bases. The CDR3 consists of 14 residues. The DNA of the CDR3 is TGTGCCTGGACATTAGTGGCTAGGGAAAGTGGCTACACCTTC. As protein: CAWTLVARESGYTF.

The rearrangement uses TRBV25-1 and TRBJ1-2; D unresolved. The germline CDR1 and CDR2 sequences are MGHDK and SYGVNS. The V end was cut by 2 bases, the J end by 8 bases, with 6 bases between. The CDR3 spans 11 residues. The CDR3 loop is CASSEGLGYTF. The CDR3 bases are TGTGCCAGCAGTGAAGGTTTAGGCTACACCTTC.